This T cell receptor beta chain was captured in a study of patients and donors after allogeneic stem cell transplantation. From the RT-PCR reads, TCRdb called clonotypes with MiXCR, one entry per CDR3 protein. The sample holds roughly 200,000 distinct CDR3 sequences, 38% seen once. This CDR3 region has 15 residues. Trimming stripped 1 base from V and 3 bases from J, with 11 bases between. Germline CDR1 and CDR2: SGHRS and YFSETQ. The chain employs TRBV5-1 and TRBJ2-1; D is undetermined. This sequence originates from a human donor who was either an allogeneic HSCT recipient or a stem cell or donor lymphocyte infusion donor (not recorded which). It is not recorded whose cells these are; they may come from a transplant donor. The material sequenced was blood, either unsorted or a sorted T cell fraction (not recorded which). The CDR3 DNA reads as TGCGCCAGCAGCTTGACGGGCCCGGTCTACAATGAGCAGTTCTTC. Amino acid sequence: CASSLTGPVYNEQFF.